The entry below describes one T cell receptor beta chain. What it binds is unknown. Using immunoSEQ multiplex PCR, the repertoire was profiled, and TCRdb retains in-frame clones only, with some absent. The sample lists tens of thousands of clones; approximately 89% were seen once. The CDR3 consists of 15 residues. In germline, CDR1 is LNHDA, CDR2 SQIVND (reference sequence). J lost 0 bases, V lost 6 bases, and 4 bases had no gene match. These data come from a study of OX40 agonist ivuxolimab in advanced cancers. Study context: In this trial design, patients received ivuxolimab intravenously at 0.01 to 10 mg/kg every 2 weeks.

General study points: Clonal expansion among partial responders at 0.1-3.0 mg/kg ranked near the lowest. Clonal expansion from baseline to week 6 occurred in both CD4+ and CD8+ T cells.

Cycle 7 day 1, cycle 4 day 1, and baseline were the timepoints at which blood was sampled. Sequenced here: CD4+ or CD8+ T cells sorted from blood, sampled in a trial of the OX40 agonist ivuxolimab. The clonotype was recovered from an adult with an advanced solid tumor such as melanoma, head and neck, liver or kidney cancer. The gene calls are TRBV19 and TRBJ2-3, with 9 positions matching TRBD2. CDR3: CASSGAGGSTDTQYF. DNA for the CDR3: TGTGCCAGTAGCGGAGCGGGGGGTAGCACAGATACGCAGTATTTT.